This T cell receptor beta chain emerged from a study of a mutant IDH1 vaccine in newly diagnosed glioma. About the research overall: During weeks 1, 3, 5, 7, 11, 15, 19 and 23, patients received eight vaccinations. General observations from the study: Seemingly, top peripheral T cell clonotype changes bore no relation to pseudoprogression.

Sequencing used immunoSEQ multiplex PCR; TCRdb keeps in-frame clones, though not all of them. The sample records approximately 60,000 clones, less than 85% being singletons. Time point indicated: week 5, during vaccination. Alongside topical imiquimod, each dose of vaccine comprised 300 ug of mutant IDH1 20-mer peptide. Donors' newly diagnosed IDH1-mutant WHO grade 3 or 4 astrocytomas lacked nuclear ATRX. Turning to this clone: Its specificity is unknown.

Germline CDR1 is MNHEY and CDR2 is SVGAGI. The CDR3 runs to 16 residues. V gave up 4 bases and J gave up 0 bases, with 13 bases separating them. The starting material was PBMCs, obtained from a glioma patient whose treatment included an IDH1 peptide vaccine. The receptor comes from a young woman with glioma. Some clones in this sample may be carry-over from other donors' samples. This chain joins TRBV6-5 and TRBJ1-3; D remains unclear. The CDR3 region has the DNA TGTGCCAGCAGTTTCAGCCTCTCCGGCTCTGGAAACACCATATATTTT. Translated: CASSFSLSGSGNTIYF.